This passage covers 26 T cell receptor beta chains from one sample sequenced in a study of cytomegalovirus exposure and HLA in healthy donors. TCRdb keeps only in-frame clones here, not all; method: immunoSEQ multiplex PCR. The table shows about 180,000 clones, with around 87% occurring only once. The sequenced material came from PBMCs. These receptors were taken from a woman aged 30 to 39 in good health and CMV-seronegative.

The DNA of the CDR3 is TGTGCCAGCAAAAGGACAGGCTCTAACTACAATGAGCAGTTCTTC. It codes for CASKRTGSNYNEQFF. The chain links TRBV6-5 to TRBJ2-1; TRBD1 matches 7 bases. The germline gives CDR1 MNHEY, CDR2 SVGAGI. There are 15 residues in the CDR3. V shed 7 bases, J shed 3 bases, and the junction held 9 bases outside the gene matches.

The rearrangement joins TRBV6-1 to TRBJ2-5; no reliable D call. The CDR3 is 12 amino acids. Germline V gives CDR1 MNHNS, CDR2 SASEGT. V was cut by 2 bases and J by 4 bases, with 5 bases left in between. CDR3 region: CASSEYSETQYF. In nucleotides, the CDR3 is TGTGCCAGCAGTGAATATTCAGAGACCCAGTACTTC.

The V and J genes are TRBV5-1 and TRBJ2-1, with 11 bases matching TRBD2. V lost 1 base to trimming and J lost 0 bases; unmatched junction nucleotides: 9. There are 19 residues in the CDR3. CDR1 SGHRS and CDR2 YFSETQ come from the germline V gene. The CDR3 region is CASSLSVAGGRSSYNEQFF. Here the CDR3 DNA reads TGCGCCAGCAGCTTGTCTGTAGCGGGGGGGCGTAGCTCCTACAATGAGCAGTTCTTC.

V usage is TRBV14 and J usage is TRBJ2-1; no firm D call. Trimming removed 4 bases at V and 4 bases at J, with 14 bases between. CDR1 and CDR2 (germline): SGHDN, FVKESK. The CDR3 runs to 15 residues. The chain's CDR3 is CASSPPVGAYNEQFF. The CDR3 DNA reads as TGTGCCAGCAGCCCGCCGGTCGGAGCGTACAATGAGCAGTTCTTC.

The V call is TRBV10-2, the J call TRBJ1-2, with TRBD1 matching 7 bases. CDR1 is WSHSY, CDR2 SAAADI, per germline. Trimming took 6 bases from V and 6 from J; bases not matched to a gene: 10. CDR3 length: 14 amino acids. DNA for the CDR3: TGCGCCAGCAGCCCAAGGACAGGTCGGAATGGCTACACCTTC. It codes for CASSPRTGRNGYTF.

V usage is TRBV9 and J usage is TRBJ1-4; 7 bases agree with TRBD1. Losses at the gene ends were 0 bases for V and 0 bases for J; bases not matched to a gene: 2. Germline assignment: CDR1 SGDLS and CDR2 YYNGEE. The CDR3 consists of 16 residues. This chain's CDR3 is CASSVGQGATNEKLFF. The CDR3 DNA follows: TGTGCCAGCAGCGTAGGCCAGGGGGCAACTAATGAAAAACTGTTTTTT.

The V gene is TRBV19, the J gene TRBJ1-2, with TRBD1 matching over 10 bases. The CDR3 length is 12 residues. V shed 8 bases and J 10 bases; nucleotides not matched to a gene: 7. Per the germline V gene, CDR1 is LNHDA and CDR2 is SQIVND (reference sequence). Here the CDR3 reads CASQGTGALYTF. The CDR3 DNA follows: TGTGCCAGTCAAGGGACAGGGGCGCTCTACACCTTC.

J is TRBJ1-5 and V is TRBV5-6, with a weak D call TRBD1 (6 bases). Germline V gene lookup returns CDR1 SGHDT and CDR2 YYEEEE. Trimming removed 4 bases from V and 0 bases from J, with 8 bases in between. This CDR3 has 14 amino acids. The CDR3 is CASSGQSSNQPQHF. The CDR3 DNA sequence: TGTGCCAGCAGCGGACAGAGTAGCAATCAGCCCCAGCATTTT.

The rearrangement joins TRBV18 to TRBJ2-7, with 9 bases lining up with TRBD2. The CDR3 loop spans 15 amino acids. Germline lookup yields CDR1 KGHSH and CDR2 LQKENI. Trimming removed 3 bases from V and 7 bases from J; junction bases left unmatched: 10. The CDR3 here is CASSPASGGPYEQYF. CDR3 sequence (DNA): TGTGCCAGCTCACCTGCCAGCGGGGGGCCGTATGAGCAGTACTTC.

The V call is TRBV5-7, the J call TRBJ2-5, with 9 bases that match TRBD1. TRBV5-7 is reported as an ORF; its role is uncertain. This CDR3 spans 15 amino acids. V lost 3 bases, J lost 2 bases, and 5 bases stayed unmatched. CDR3 bases: TGTGCCAGCAGCTGGGGACAGGGAGGGCAAGAGACCCAGTACTTC. Its translation is CASSWGQGGQETQYF.

The chain employs TRBV7-2 and TRBJ2-5; TRBD1 agrees at 8 bases. With 4 bases clipped from V and 5 bases from J, the junction kept 15 bases outside the gene matches. The CDR3 extends over 17 amino acids. In germline, CDR1 is SGHTA, CDR2 FQGNSA. This chain's CDR3 is CASSSLRAGGWEETQYF. CDR3 sequence (DNA): TGTGCCAGCAGCTCACTAAGGGCAGGGGGCTGGGAGGAGACCCAGTACTTC. The entire variable domain, with the rest obtained from reference TRBV7-2 and TRBJ2-5, is as follows: GAGVSQSPSNKVTEKGKDVELRCDPISGHTALYWYRQSLGQGLEFLIYFQGNSAPDKSGLPSDRFSAERTGGSVSTLTIQRTQQEDSAVYLCASSSLRAGGWEETQYFGPGTRLLVL.

V usage is TRBV7-2 and J usage is TRBJ2-3; D is ambiguous. Trimming removed 2 bases from V and 0 bases from J, with 9 bases in between. Per the germline V gene, CDR1 is SGHTA and CDR2 is FQGNSA. This CDR3 contains 15 residues. CDR3 protein: CASSLRGTSTDTQYF. In nucleotides, the CDR3 is TGTGCCAGCAGCTTACGCGGAACTAGCACAGATACGCAGTATTTT.

J is TRBJ1-2 and V is TRBV5-4; tentatively, D is TRBD1 (6 bases). This CDR3 contains 15 residues. V lost 2 bases and J 8 bases, leaving 19 bases between the germline ends. The germline V gene encodes CDR1 SGHNT and CDR2 YYREEE (reference sequence). The CDR3 nucleotides read TGTGCCAGCAGCTTCCCGTCGGACAGCGTAGGCGGCTACACCTTC. Its translation: CASSFPSDSVGGYTF.

The genes are TRBV4-1 and TRBJ2-5, with a weak D call TRBD1 (5 bases). CDR3 length: 15 amino acids. V lost 4 bases to trimming and J lost 1 base, with 13 bases between them. CDR1 is MGHRA and CDR2 is YSYEKL in the germline V gene. The CDR3 DNA sequence: TGCGCCAGCAGCCTAGTCCCGACAGTCCAAGAGACCCAGTACTTC. Protein product: CASSLVPTVQETQYF.

The chain carries TRBV9 and TRBJ2-3; 8 nucleotides agree with TRBD2. Germline-derived CDR1 and CDR2 are SGDLS and YYNGEE. Trimming took 0 bases from V and 1 from J; bases not matched to a gene: 4. The CDR3 has 16 residues. DNA for the CDR3: TGTGCCAGCAGCGTAGGTCCAGCGGGAGGCACAGATACGCAGTATTTT. It translates to CASSVGPAGGTDTQYF.

The rearrangement links TRBV6-1 to TRBJ1-1, with D maybe TRBD1 (5 bases). Per germline, CDR1 MNHNS and CDR2 SASEGT. The CDR3 spans 14 residues. V gave up 3 bases and J gave up 0 bases, with 8 bases separating them. CDR3 in amino acids: CASSDLGLNTEAFF. The CDR3 DNA reads as TGTGCCAGCAGTGATTTGGGGCTGAACACTGAAGCTTTCTTT.

V gene TRBV10-2 combines with J gene TRBJ2-7; 7 nucleotides align to TRBD2. The CDR3 is 15 residues long. CDR1 is WSHSY, CDR2 SAAADI, per germline. V shed 2 bases, J shed 2 bases, and the junction held 6 bases outside the gene matches. The CDR3 bases are TGCGCCAGCAGTGAGGTTGGCGGGGGTCCCTACGAGCAGTACTTC. Translating it yields CASSEVGGGPYEQYF.

The gene calls are TRBV5-1 and TRBJ2-5; 10 nucleotides align to TRBD2. The germline V gene has CDR1 SGHRS and CDR2 YFSETQ. V lost 3 bases to trimming and J lost 2 bases; unmatched junction nucleotides: 4. The CDR3 is made up of 15 amino acids. The CDR3 loop is CASSSLAGTQETQYF. The DNA of the CDR3 is TGCGCCAGCAGCTCACTAGCGGGGACTCAAGAGACCCAGTACTTC.

This chain connects TRBV6-5 to TRBJ1-2; a possible D gene is TRBD1 (5 bases). The CDR3 is 15 amino acids. In germline, CDR1 is MNHEY, CDR2 SVGAGI. Trimming shortened V by 0 bases and J by 4 bases, and 12 bases separated the two germline ends. The CDR3: CASSYSTRGSYGYTF. Here the CDR3 DNA reads TGTGCCAGCAGTTACTCGACCCGGGGGTCCTATGGCTACACCTTC.

This rearrangement joins TRBV2 to TRBJ2-7; TRBD1 matches 8 bases. V was clipped by 4 bases and J by 0 bases; unmatched bases: 8. The CDR3 length is 16 residues. Germline V gene sequence: CDR1 SNHLY, CDR2 FYNNEI. The CDR3 loop is CASSAPEDRVSYEQYF. The CDR3 DNA follows: TGTGCCAGCAGTGCACCCGAGGACAGGGTCTCCTACGAGCAGTACTTC.

V gene TRBV19 combines with J gene TRBJ1-2; 7 positions agree with TRBD1. The V gene's germline CDR1 is LNHDA and CDR2 SQIVND (reference sequence). The CDR3 is made up of 13 amino acids. V dropped 8 bases and J dropped 4; count of bases not matched to a gene: 7. Written as DNA, the CDR3 is TGTGCCAGTGGGACAGAATACCTCTATGGCTACACCTTC. Protein: CASGTEYLYGYTF.

The chain uses TRBV7-6 and TRBJ2-1, with D possibly TRBD2 on 6 matching bases. CDR3 length: 14 amino acids. V gave up 6 bases and J gave up 7 bases, with 16 bases separating them. Germline assignment: CDR1 SGHVS and CDR2 FNYEAQ. The chain's CDR3 is CASRTGTGPNEQFF. DNA of the CDR3: TGTGCCAGCAGGACCGGGACTGGGCCTAATGAGCAGTTCTTC.

J is TRBJ2-3 and V is TRBV15, with 9 positions matching TRBD2. This CDR3 is 17 amino acids long. Germline CDR1 and CDR2: LNHNV and YYDKDF (reference sequence). V lost 1 base to trimming and J lost 0 bases; unmatched junction nucleotides: 5. In nucleotides, the CDR3 is TGTGCCACCAGCAGAGCCGGGACTAGCCCGAGCACAGATACGCAGTATTTT. Protein product: CATSRAGTSPSTDTQYF.

This rearrangement joins TRBV5-6 to TRBJ1-1; D unresolved. The CDR3 covers 15 residues. CDR1 SGHDT and CDR2 YYEEEE come from the germline V gene. Deletions cut 0 bases from V and 3 bases from J, with 12 bases between. CDR3: CASSLVEAGDTEAFF. The CDR3, as DNA: TGTGCCAGCAGCTTGGTCGAGGCCGGGGACACTGAAGCTTTCTTT.

This clone was observed once. The J gene is TRBJ2-1, the V gene TRBV7-9; TRBD2 matches at 8 bases. Germline lookup yields CDR1 SEHNR and CDR2 FQNEAQ (reference sequence). The CDR3 covers 14 residues. After removal of 2 bases from V and 8 bases from J, the junction contained 5 bases not matched to a gene. Here the CDR3 DNA reads TGTGCCAGCAGCTTAAACGGGGGGGCCGATGAGCAGTTCTTC. Translating gives CASSLNGGADEQFF. The variable domain in full, with the rest retrieved from reference TRBV7-9 and TRBJ2-1, is DTGVSQNPRHKITKRGQNVTFRCDPISEHNRLYWYRQTLGQGPEFLTYFQNEAQLEKSRLLSDRFSAERPKGSFSTLEIQRTEQGDSAMYLCASSLNGGADEQFFGPGTRLTVL.

The chain recombines TRBV6-5 with TRBJ2-7, with 11 bases fitting TRBD1. The CDR3 is 15 residues long. V dropped 2 bases and J dropped 3; count of bases not matched to a gene: 3. Germline-derived CDR1 and CDR2 are MNHEY and SVGAGI. The CDR3 coding sequence is TGTGCCAGCAGTTACGGACAGGGGGCGGACTACGAGCAGTACTTC. This sequence encodes CASSYGQGADYEQYF.